The clone carrying this T cell receptor beta chain was recorded many times. Its specificity is unknown. The data are from a study of T cell repertoires and HLA-DP antigens. Study-level information: DNA input averaged about 200 ng in sorted CD137+CD4+ and approximately 1,200 ng in pre-culture CD4+.

Profiling relied on immunoSEQ multiplex PCR, and the TCRdb table lists in-frame clones only, not all of them. Of over 60,000 clones listed, about 82% are singletons. Whole-study findings and limits: Against one allele, clones undetected before culture averaged around 40%; against the other, around 50%. A non-physiological HeLa system presented antigen to total CD4+ responders.

The sequence derives from a man between 60 and 70 years old in good health and CMV-seronegative. Sequences were obtained from CD4+ T cells from PBMCs.

DNA of the CDR3: TGCGCCAGCAGTGACCGACAGGGGAATAATGAGCAGTTCTTC. It encodes CASSDRQGNNEQFF. The V gene is TRBV10-1, the J gene TRBJ2-1, with 8 bases identical to TRBD1. With V trimmed by 3 bases and J by 7 bases, 5 bases remained unmatched. Germline assignment: CDR1 WNHNN and CDR2 SYGVQD (reference sequence). The CDR3 spans 14 residues.